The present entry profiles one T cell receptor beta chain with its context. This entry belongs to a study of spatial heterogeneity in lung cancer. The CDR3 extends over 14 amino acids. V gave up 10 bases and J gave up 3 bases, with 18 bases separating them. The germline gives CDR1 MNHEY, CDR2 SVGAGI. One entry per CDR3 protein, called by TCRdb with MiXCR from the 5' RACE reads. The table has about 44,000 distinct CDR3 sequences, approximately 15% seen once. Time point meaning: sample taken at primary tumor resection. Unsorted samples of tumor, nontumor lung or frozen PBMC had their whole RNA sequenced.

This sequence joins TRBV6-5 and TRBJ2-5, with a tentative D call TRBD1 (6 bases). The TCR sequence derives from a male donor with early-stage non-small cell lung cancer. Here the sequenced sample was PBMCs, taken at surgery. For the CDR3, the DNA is TGTGCCACCCGAAACCCGACAGGTGAAGAGACCCAGTACTTC. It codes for CATRNPTGEETQYF.